The text below deals with one T cell receptor beta chain. Its antigen is still unknown. One end of the junction does not line up with germline, which may come from a read error. This CDR3 is built from 14 residues. Germline CDR1 LGHNA, CDR2 YSLEER. This entry is derived from a study of cytomegalovirus exposure and HLA in healthy donors. About the study: The approximately 120 validation repertoires and the roughly 680 first-cohort repertoires shared a platform, a later analysis reported. Overall study results and limits: Reportedly, cytomegalovirus status was diagnosed with high sensitivity and specificity. The study flagged 150 to 200 TCR beta chains as cytomegalovirus-associated.

Libraries were prepared by immunoSEQ multiplex PCR; TCRdb keeps only in-frame clonotypes and omits some of them. Of approximately 54,000 clones in the sample, approximately 89% are singletons; the top ten hold 7.5% to 9.5%. The donors were in the roughly 120-subject validation cohort; that cohort was separate from the approximately 700-subject first cohort. This TCR derives from a woman aged 18-30 years in good health and CMV-seropositive. The chain uses TRBV4-3 and TRBJ1-4; 9 bases fit TRBD1. The sample consisted of PBMCs. The CDR3 protein is CANSLGDRDEKLFF. The CDR3 bases are TGCGCCAACAGCCTCGGGGACAGGGATGAAAAACTGTTTTTT.